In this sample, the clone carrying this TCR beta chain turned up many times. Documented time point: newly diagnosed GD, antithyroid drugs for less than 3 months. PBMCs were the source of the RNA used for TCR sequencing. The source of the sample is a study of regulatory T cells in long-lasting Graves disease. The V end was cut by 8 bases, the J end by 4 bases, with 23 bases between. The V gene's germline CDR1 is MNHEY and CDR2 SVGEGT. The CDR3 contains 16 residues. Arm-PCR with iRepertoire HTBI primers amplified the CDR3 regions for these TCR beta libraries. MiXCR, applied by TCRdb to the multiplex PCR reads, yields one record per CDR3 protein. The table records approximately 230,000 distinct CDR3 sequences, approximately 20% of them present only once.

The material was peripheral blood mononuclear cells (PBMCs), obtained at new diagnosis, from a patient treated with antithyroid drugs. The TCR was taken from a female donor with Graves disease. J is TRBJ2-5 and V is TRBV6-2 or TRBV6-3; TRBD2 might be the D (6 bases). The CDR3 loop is CASGYPPDYRIETQYF. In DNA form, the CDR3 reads TGTGCCAGCGGGTACCCGCCGGACTATCGAATAGAGACCCAGTACTTC.